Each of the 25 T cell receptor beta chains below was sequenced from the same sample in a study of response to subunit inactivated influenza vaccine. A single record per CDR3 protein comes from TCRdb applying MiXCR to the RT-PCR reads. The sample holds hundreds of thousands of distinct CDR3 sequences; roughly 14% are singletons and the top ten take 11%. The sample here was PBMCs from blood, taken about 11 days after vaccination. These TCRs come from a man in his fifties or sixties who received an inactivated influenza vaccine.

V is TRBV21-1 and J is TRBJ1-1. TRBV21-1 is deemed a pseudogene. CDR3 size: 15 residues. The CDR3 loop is CASSKKLAQNTEAFF. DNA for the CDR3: TGTGCCAGCAGCAAAAAATTAGCCCAGAACACTGAAGCTTTCTTT.

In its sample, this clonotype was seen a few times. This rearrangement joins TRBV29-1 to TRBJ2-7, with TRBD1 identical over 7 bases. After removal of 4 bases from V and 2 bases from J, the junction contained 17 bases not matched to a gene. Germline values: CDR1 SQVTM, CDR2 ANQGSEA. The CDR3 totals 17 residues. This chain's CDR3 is CSVVPWGLGQKTYEQYF. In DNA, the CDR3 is TGCAGCGTTGTCCCTTGGGGTCTGGGACAGAAAACCTACGAGCAGTACTTC.

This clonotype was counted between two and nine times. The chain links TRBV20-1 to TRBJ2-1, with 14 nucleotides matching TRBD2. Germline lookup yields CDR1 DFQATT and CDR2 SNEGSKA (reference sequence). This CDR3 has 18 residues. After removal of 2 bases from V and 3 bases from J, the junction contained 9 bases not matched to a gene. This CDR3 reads CSARRRGLAGVGYNEQFF. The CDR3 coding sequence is TGCAGTGCTAGACGGCGGGGACTAGCGGGAGTCGGCTACAATGAGCAGTTCTTC.

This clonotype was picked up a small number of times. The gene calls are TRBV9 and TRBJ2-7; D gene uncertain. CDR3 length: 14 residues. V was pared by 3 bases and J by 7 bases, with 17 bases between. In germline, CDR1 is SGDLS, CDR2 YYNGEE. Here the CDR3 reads CASSGQLELEEQYF. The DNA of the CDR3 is TGTGCCAGCAGCGGCCAGTTAGAGTTAGAGGAGCAGTACTTC. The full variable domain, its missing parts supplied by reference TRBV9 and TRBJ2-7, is DSGVTQTPKHLITATGQRVTLRCSPRSGDLSVYWYQQSLDQGLQFLIQYYNGEERAKGNILERFSAQQFPDLHSELNLSSLELGDSALYFCASSGQLELEEQYFGPGTRLTVT.

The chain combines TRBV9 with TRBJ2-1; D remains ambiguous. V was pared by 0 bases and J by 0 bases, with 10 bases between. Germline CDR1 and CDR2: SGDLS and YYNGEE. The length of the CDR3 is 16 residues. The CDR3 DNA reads TGTGCCAGCAGCGTAGGTGGCGAGCCCTCCTACAATGAGCAGTTCTTC. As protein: CASSVGGEPSYNEQFF.

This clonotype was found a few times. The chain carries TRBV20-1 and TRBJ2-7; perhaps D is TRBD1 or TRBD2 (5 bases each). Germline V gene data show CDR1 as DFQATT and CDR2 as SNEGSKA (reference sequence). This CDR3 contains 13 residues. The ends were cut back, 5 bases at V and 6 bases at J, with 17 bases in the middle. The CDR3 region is CSAPDPKGTEQYF. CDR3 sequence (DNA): TGCAGTGCTCCTGACCCGAAGGGGACCGAGCAGTACTTC.

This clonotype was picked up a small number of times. The CDR3 spells CASSEGGSQPQHF. CDR3 coding DNA: TGTGCCAGCAGTGAAGGAGGGTCGCAGCCCCAGCATTTT. The chain carries TRBV2 and TRBJ1-5, with D uncertain. The CDR3 is made up of 13 amino acids. Between the trimmed V and J ends, which lost 1 base and 7 bases, there was a span of 8 bases. Germline assignment: CDR1 SNHLY and CDR2 FYNNEI.

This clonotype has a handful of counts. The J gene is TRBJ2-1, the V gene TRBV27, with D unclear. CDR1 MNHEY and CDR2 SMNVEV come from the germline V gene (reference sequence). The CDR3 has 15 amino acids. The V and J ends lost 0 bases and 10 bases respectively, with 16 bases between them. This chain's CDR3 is CASSLSTIHIQEQFF. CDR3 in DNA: TGTGCCAGCAGTTTATCCACTATACACATTCAAGAGCAGTTCTTC.

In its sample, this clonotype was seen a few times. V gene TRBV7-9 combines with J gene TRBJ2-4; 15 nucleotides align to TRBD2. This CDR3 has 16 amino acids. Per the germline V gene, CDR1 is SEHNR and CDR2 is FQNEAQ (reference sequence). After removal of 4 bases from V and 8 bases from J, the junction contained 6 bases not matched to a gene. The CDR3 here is CASSSWTSGRADIQYF. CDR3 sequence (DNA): TGTGCCAGCAGCTCCTGGACTAGCGGGAGGGCCGACATTCAGTACTTC.

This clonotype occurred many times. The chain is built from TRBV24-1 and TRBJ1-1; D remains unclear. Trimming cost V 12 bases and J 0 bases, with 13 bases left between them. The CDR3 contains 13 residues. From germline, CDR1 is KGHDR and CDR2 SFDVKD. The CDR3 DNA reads TGTGCCTCACAAGAGGCCCTGAACACTGAAGCTTTCTTT. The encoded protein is CASQEALNTEAFF.

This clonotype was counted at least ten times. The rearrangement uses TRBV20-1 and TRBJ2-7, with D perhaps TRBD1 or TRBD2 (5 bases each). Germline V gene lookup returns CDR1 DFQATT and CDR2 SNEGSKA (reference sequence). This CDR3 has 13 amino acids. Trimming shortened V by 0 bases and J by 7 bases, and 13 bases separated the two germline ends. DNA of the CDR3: TGCAGTGCTAGAGACAGGGCGACGGGAGAGCAGTACTTC. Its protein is CSARDRATGEQYF.

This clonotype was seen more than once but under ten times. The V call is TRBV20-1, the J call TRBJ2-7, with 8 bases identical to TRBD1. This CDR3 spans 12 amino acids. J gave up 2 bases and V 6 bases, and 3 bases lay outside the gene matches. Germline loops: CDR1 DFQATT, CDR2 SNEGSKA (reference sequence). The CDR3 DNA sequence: TGCAGTGCACCGGACAGGGCCTACGAGCAGTACTTC. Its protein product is CSAPDRAYEQYF.

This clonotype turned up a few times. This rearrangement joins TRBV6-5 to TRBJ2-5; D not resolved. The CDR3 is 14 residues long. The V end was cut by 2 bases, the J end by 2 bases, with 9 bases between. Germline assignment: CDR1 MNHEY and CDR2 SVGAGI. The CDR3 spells CASSYNGFQETQYF. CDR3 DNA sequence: TGTGCCAGCAGTTACAATGGGTTTCAAGAGACCCAGTACTTC.

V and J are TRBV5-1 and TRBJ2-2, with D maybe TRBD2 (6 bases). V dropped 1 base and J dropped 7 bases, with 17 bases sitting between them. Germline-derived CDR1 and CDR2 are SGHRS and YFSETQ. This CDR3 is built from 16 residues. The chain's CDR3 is CASSLSGTSQGGELFF. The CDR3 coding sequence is TGCGCCAGCAGCTTGTCTGGGACTTCCCAAGGCGGGGAGCTGTTTTTT.

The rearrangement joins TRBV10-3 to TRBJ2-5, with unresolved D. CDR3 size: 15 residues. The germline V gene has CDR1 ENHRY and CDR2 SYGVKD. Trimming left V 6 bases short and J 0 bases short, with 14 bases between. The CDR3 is CAIRGQTGHQETQYF. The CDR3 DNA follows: TGTGCCATCAGGGGTCAGACGGGTCACCAAGAGACCCAGTACTTC.

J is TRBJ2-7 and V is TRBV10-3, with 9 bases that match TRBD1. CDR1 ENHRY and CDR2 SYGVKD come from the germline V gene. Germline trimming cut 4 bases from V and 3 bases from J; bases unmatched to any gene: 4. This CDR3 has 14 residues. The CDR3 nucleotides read TGTGCCATCAGTGCCAGACAGGGGGACTACGAGCAGTACTTC. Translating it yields CAISARQGDYEQYF.

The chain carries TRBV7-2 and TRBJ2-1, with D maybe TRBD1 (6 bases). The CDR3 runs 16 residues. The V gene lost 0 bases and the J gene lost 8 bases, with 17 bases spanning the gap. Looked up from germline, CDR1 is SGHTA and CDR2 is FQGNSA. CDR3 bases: TGTGCCAGCAGCTTAGCGTTAGCGACAGGTTTGTATGAGCAGTTCTTC. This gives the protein CASSLALATGLYEQFF.

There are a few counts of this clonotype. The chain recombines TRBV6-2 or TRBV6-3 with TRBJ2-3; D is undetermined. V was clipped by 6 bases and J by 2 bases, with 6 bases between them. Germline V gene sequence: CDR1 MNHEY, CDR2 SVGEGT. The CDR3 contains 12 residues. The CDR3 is CASSTDTDTQYF. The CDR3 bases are TGTGCCAGCAGCACCGACACAGATACGCAGTATTTT.

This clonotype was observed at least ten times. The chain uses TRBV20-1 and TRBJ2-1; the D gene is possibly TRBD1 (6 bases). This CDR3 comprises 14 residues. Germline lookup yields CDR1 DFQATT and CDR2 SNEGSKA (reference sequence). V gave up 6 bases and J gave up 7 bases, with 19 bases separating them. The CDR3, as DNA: TGCAGTGCAGTCGAGCGACAGGTCCGGAATGAGCAGTTCTTC. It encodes CSAVERQVRNEQFF.

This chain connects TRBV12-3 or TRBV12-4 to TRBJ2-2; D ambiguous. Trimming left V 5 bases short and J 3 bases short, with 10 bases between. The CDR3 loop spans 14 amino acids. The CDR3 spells CASSPYTDTGELFF. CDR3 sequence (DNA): TGTGCCAGCAGTCCTTATACGGACACCGGGGAGCTGTTTTTT.

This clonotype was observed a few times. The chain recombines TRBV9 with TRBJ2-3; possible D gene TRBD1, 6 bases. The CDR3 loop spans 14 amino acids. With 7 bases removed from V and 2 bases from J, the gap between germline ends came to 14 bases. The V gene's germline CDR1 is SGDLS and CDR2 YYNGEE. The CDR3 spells CASGGGSYTDTQYF. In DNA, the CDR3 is TGTGCCAGCGGGGGCGGGTCTTACACAGATACGCAGTATTTT.

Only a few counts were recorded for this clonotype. The CDR3 protein is CSVSDSPGYTF. CDR3 bases: TGCAGTGTCTCAGACTCCCCTGGCTACACCTTC. The V gene is TRBV20-1, the J gene TRBJ1-2, with D uncertain. Per the germline V gene, CDR1 is DFQATT and CDR2 is SNEGSKA (reference sequence). The germline V and J ends were trimmed by 7 bases and 7 bases, with 13 bases remaining between them. The CDR3 loop spans 11 amino acids.

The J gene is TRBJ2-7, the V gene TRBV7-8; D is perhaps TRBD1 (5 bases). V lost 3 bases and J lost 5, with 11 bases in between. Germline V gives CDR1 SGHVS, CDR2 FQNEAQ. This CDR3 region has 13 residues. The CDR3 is CASSFSTVNEQYF. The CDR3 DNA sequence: TGTGCCAGCAGCTTCTCGACAGTCAACGAGCAGTACTTC.

CDR3 protein: CASSAGLAGEGEQYF. CDR3 coding DNA: TGTGCCAGCAGCGCGGGACTAGCGGGAGAGGGGGAGCAGTACTTC. The rearrangement joins TRBV7-7 to TRBJ2-7; 14 nucleotides align to TRBD2. Germline V CDR1 and CDR2: SSHAT, FNYEAQ (reference sequence). The CDR3 has 15 amino acids. The trim removed 5 bases at V and 7 bases at J, leaving 7 bases unmatched.

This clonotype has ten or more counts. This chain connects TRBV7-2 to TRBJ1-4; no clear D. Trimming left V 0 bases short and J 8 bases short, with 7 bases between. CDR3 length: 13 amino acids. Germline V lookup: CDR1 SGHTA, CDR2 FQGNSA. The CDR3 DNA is TGTGCCAGCAGCTTAGCAAGCACAGAAAAACTGTTTTTT. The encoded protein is CASSLASTEKLFF.